The subject of this entry is one T cell receptor beta chain. As yet, its antigen is unknown. Lesional scalp punch biopsies and peripheral blood were collected from alopecia areata patients. This sample is drawn from a study of CD8+ T cells in alopecia areata. Whole-study context: Tofacitinib therapy took 6 to 18 months; 6 months off drug came after.

cDNA serving as the sequencing template came from extracted, reverse transcribed RNA. Sequencing used immunoSEQ multiplex PCR; TCRdb keeps in-frame clones, though not all of them. The table lists 150,000 to 200,000 clones, less than 75% of them singletons. V lost 1 base and J 0 bases, leaving 14 bases between the germline ends. The CDR3 is made up of 17 amino acids. Looked up from germline, CDR1 is SEHNR and CDR2 is FQNEAQ (reference sequence). Regarding the study as a whole: Lesional scalp displayed greater clonality than normal scalp, most notably in alopecia totalis/universalis. Sequencing of scalp samples also includes resident alphabeta T cells from normal skin.

The rearrangement uses TRBV7-9 and TRBJ2-3; D is ambiguous. The TCR sequence derives from a human donor with alopecia areata. Sample: CD8+ T cells sorted from blood, taken at week 0. CDR3 sequence: CASSLGPEHFSTDTQYF. As DNA, the CDR3 is TGTGCCAGCAGCTTAGGGCCAGAGCACTTTAGCACAGATACGCAGTATTTT.